This entry lists 2 T cell receptor beta chains sequenced from one sample in a study of blood T cells in healthy people across ages. Sample-barcoded 5' priming and a J-beta primer mix drove a second PCR of about 6 to 11 cycles. TCRdb re-called the 5' RACE reads through MiXCR, storing one row per CDR3 protein. The data hold approximately 1.5 million distinct CDR3 sequences, with about 32% observed a single time. Source material: blood. The receptor set was obtained from a woman aged 25 to 39 in good health.

This clonotype occurred a few times. V is TRBV7-6 and J is TRBJ1-6, with TRBD1 identical over 7 bases. Per the germline V gene, CDR1 is SGHVS and CDR2 is FNYEAQ. The CDR3 has 15 residues. Trimming took 5 bases from V and 8 from J; bases not matched to a gene: 9. This CDR3 reads CASSTRQGLDSPLHF. The CDR3 nucleotides are TGTGCCAGCAGCACTCGACAGGGTTTGGATTCACCCCTCCACTTT.

V gene TRBV27 combines with J gene TRBJ2-6; tentatively, D is TRBD1 or TRBD2 (5 bases each). The V end lost 2 bases, the J end lost 0 bases, and 8 bases lay between the germline ends. CDR1 MNHEY and CDR2 SMNVEV come from the germline V gene (reference sequence). This CDR3 has 16 amino acids. Here the CDR3 DNA reads TGTGCCAGCAGTTTACGGGGCTACTCTGGGGCCAACGTCCTGACTTTC. Amino acid sequence: CASSLRGYSGANVLTF.